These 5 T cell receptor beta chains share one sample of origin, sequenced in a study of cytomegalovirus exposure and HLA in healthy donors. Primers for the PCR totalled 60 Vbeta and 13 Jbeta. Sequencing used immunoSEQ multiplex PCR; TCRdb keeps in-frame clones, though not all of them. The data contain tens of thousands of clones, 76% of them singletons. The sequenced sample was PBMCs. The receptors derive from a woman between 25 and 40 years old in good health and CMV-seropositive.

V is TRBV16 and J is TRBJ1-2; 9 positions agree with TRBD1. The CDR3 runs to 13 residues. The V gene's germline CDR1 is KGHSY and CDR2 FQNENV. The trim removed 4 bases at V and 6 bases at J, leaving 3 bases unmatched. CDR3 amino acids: CASSPNRGHGYTF. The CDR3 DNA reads TGTGCCAGCAGCCCTAACAGGGGGCATGGCTACACCTTC. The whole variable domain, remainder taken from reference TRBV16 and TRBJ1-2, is GEEVAQTPKHLVRGEGQKAKLYCAPIKGHSYVFWYQQVLKNEFKFLISFQNENVFDETGMPKERFSAKCLPNSPCSLEIQATKLEDSAVYFCASSPNRGHGYTFGSGTRLTVV.

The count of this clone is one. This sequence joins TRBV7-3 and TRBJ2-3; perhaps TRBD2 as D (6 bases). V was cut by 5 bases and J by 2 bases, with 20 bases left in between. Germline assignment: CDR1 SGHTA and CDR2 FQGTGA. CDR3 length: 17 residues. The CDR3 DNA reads TGTGCCAGCAGCCGCCAGTCGGGGCGGGGCTACACAGATACGCAGTATTTT. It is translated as CASSRQSGRGYTDTQYF.

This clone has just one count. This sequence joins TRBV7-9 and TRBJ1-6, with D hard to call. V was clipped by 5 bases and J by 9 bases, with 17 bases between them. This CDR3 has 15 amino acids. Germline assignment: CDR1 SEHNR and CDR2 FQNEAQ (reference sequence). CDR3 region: CASSPPGSQLSPLHF. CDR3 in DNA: TGTGCCAGCAGCCCCCCCGGGAGCCAGCTTTCACCCCTCCACTTT.

The CDR3 is CASSGAGTVSTDTQYF. CDR3 DNA sequence: TGCGCCAGCAGTGGAGCGGGAACGGTTAGCACAGATACGCAGTATTTT. The chain links TRBV10-1 to TRBJ2-3, with 7 bases that match TRBD2. Unmatched junction bases numbered 7, after V lost 4 bases and J lost 0 bases. Germline V CDR1 and CDR2: WNHNN, SYGVQD (reference sequence). The CDR3 sequence is 16 residues long.

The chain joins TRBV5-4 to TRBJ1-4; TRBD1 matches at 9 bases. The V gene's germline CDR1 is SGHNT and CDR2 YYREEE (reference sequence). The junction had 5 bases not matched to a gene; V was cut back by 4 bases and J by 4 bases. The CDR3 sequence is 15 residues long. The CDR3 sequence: CASSRWTGDNEKLFF. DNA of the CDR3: TGTGCCAGCAGCCGGTGGACAGGGGATAATGAAAAACTGTTTTTT.